This TCR beta chain derives from a study of blood T cell repertoires in COVID-19. Study summary: There were acute and convalescent COVID-19 samples, and they came from the United States, Italy and Spain. PBMCs, B-cell-depleted T cells, or T cells provided the cDNA or gDNA that made up the material.

In the source study's methods: Estimation of nucleated cell counts relied on the amplification of reference gene primers. Using immunoSEQ multiplex PCR, the repertoire was profiled, and TCRdb retains in-frame clones only, with some absent. V and J calls and clone size are those listed in that table; D and trimming were worked out from the DNA. The data contain approximately 170,000 clones, about 85% of them singletons. With 1 base removed from V and 2 bases from J, the gap between germline ends came to 11 bases. This CDR3 spans 15 amino acids. The germline CDR1 and CDR2 sequences are SEHNR and FQNEAQ (reference sequence).

The receptor's source is a man in his fifties or sixties who had recovered from COVID-19. The chain employs TRBV7-9 and TRBJ1-2, with D possibly TRBD1 on 5 matching bases. What was sequenced was peripheral blood. CDR3 nucleotides: TGTGCCAGCAGCTTAGGGCAGGGAAGGAACTATGGCTACACCTTC. It translates to CASSLGQGRNYGYTF.